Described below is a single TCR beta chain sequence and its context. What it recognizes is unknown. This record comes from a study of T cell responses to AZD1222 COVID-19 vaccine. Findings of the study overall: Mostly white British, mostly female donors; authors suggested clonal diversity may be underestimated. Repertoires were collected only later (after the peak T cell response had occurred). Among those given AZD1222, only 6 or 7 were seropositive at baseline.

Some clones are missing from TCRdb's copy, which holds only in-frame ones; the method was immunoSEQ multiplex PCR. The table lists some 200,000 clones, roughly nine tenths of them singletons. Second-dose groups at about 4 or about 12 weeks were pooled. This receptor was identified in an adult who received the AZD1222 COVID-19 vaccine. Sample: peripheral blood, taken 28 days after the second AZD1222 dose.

Here the CDR3 DNA reads TGCGCCAGCGCCTCAGGCGTTACGACCCAGGTAATCAGCGAGCAGTTCTTC. Protein product: CASASGVTTQVISEQFF. This rearrangement joins TRBV5-1 to TRBJ2-1; D not resolved. The V gene lost 7 bases and the J gene lost 10 bases, with 30 bases spanning the gap. There are 17 residues in the CDR3. CDR1 is SGHRS and CDR2 is YFSETQ in the germline V gene.